What follows are 26 T cell receptor beta chains derived from one specimen sequenced in a study of cytotoxic CD8 clonotypes in ibrutinib-treated CLL. TCRdb's copy holds only in-frame clones and misses some; the assay was immunoSEQ multiplex PCR. Of some 58,000 clones detected, approximately 75% appear once; the ten largest clones hold about two fifths. Source: PBMCs, taken after 12 months of ibrutinib treatment. These receptors were taken from a human donor with chronic lymphocytic leukemia.

This chain links TRBV2 with TRBJ1-4; tentative D call: TRBD1 (5 bases). The CDR3 has 13 residues. Germline CDR1 and CDR2: SNHLY and FYNNEI. Trimming removed 8 bases from V and 5 bases from J, with 12 bases in between. CDR3 sequence (DNA): TGTGCCAGCGGGGCAGAGGCGAATGAAAAACTGTTTTTT. It yields the protein CASGAEANEKLFF.

The chain links TRBV7-2 to TRBJ2-2; either TRBD1 or TRBD2 may fit D (5 bases each). CDR1 is SGHTA and CDR2 is FQGNSA in the germline V gene. The CDR3 has 16 amino acids. V lost 1 base and J 7 bases, leaving 16 bases between the germline ends. The CDR3 here is CASSLGRQGFIGELFF. The CDR3 bases are TGTGCCAGCAGCTTAGGGAGGCAGGGATTCATCGGGGAGCTGTTTTTT.

This clone turned up a few times. This chain connects TRBV29-1 to TRBJ1-1; TRBD1 matches 9 bases. Germline CDR1 is SQVTM and CDR2 is ANQGSEA. The CDR3 consists of 14 residues. V gave up 5 bases and J gave up 4 bases; unmatched junction bases: 8. The CDR3 spells CSVTRTGAGTEAFF. The CDR3 DNA is TGCAGCGTTACCCGGACAGGGGCGGGCACTGAAGCTTTCTTT.

V is TRBV7-5 and J is TRBJ2-7; the table's D gene call, TRBD2, was not cross checked with the DNA. TRBV7-5 counts as a pseudogene. This CDR3 region has 18 residues. The CDR3 here is CVRSLDMELAGEVYEQYF. As DNA, the CDR3 is TGTGTCAGAAGCTTAGATATGGAGCTAGCGGGAGAGGTCTACGAGCAGTACTTC.

The rearrangement links TRBV28 to TRBJ1-2; no definite D call. CDR1 MDHEN and CDR2 SYDVKM come from the germline V gene. Trimming cost V 3 bases and J 4 bases, with 9 bases left between them. This CDR3 has 13 residues. The CDR3 sequence: CASSFVTVYGYTF. CDR3 nucleotides: TGTGCCAGCAGTTTTGTGACGGTCTATGGCTACACCTTC.

This chain joins TRBV19 and TRBJ2-5; D might be TRBD2 (5 bases). V lost 3 bases and J lost 3, with 17 bases in between. From germline, CDR1 is LNHDA and CDR2 SQIVND (reference sequence). This CDR3 comprises 16 residues. CDR3 DNA sequence: TGTGCCAGTAGTATTTCGGCGGGTTACGCGGAAGAGACCCAGTACTTC. It encodes CASSISAGYAEETQYF.

This clone showed up just a few times. V and J are TRBV18 and TRBJ2-4; possibly TRBD2 for D (6 bases). The V and J ends lost 1 base and 8 bases respectively, with 12 bases between them. Germline V gene lookup returns CDR1 KGHSH and CDR2 LQKENI. This CDR3 is built from 14 residues. The DNA for the CDR3 is TGTGCCAGCTCACCACGGTCGGAGGGATACATTCAGTACTTC. Residues: CASSPRSEGYIQYF.

This sequence joins TRBV6-1 and TRBJ2-7, with 9 positions matching TRBD1. V lost 6 bases and J lost 7; bases outside the gene matches: 4. The CDR3 totals 12 residues. From germline, CDR1 is MNHNS and CDR2 SASEGT. The CDR3 DNA sequence: TGTGCCAGCAGACAGGGGGCTGGAGAGCAGTACTTC. This sequence encodes CASRQGAGEQYF.

The chain employs TRBV4-3 and TRBJ2-2, with D possibly matching TRBD1 (6 bases). In germline, CDR1 is LGHNA, CDR2 YSLEER. Trimming took 4 bases from V and 5 from J, leaving 23 bases between them. The CDR3 has 18 residues. The DNA of the CDR3 is TGCGCCAGCAGCCTCGAATTGGGGGCGGATATGTGGACCGGGGAGCTGTTTTTT. Protein product: CASSLELGADMWTGELFF.

This clone was detected only a few times. The chain recombines TRBV30 with TRBJ2-2; 7 bases match TRBD1. The CDR3 has 15 amino acids. The V gene's germline CDR1 is GTSNPN and CDR2 SVGIG (reference sequence). V lost 1 base, J lost 0 bases, and 2 bases stayed unmatched. In DNA form, the CDR3 reads TGTGCCTGGAGTGGGGGGACAGCGAACACCGGGGAGCTGTTTTTT. It specifies CAWSGGTANTGELFF.

V usage is TRBV6-1 and J usage is TRBJ2-7; maybe TRBD1 (5 bases). This CDR3 has 14 residues. Germline V gene lookup returns CDR1 MNHNS and CDR2 SASEGT. V was trimmed by 6 bases and J by 3 bases, leaving 15 bases between them. CDR3 in amino acids: CASRLQEVVYEQYF. In DNA, the CDR3 is TGTGCCAGCAGGTTACAGGAAGTGGTCTACGAGCAGTACTTC.

The genes are TRBV18 and TRBJ2-7; 7 nucleotides match TRBD1. After removal of 3 bases from V and 0 bases from J, the junction contained 5 bases not matched to a gene. Germline CDR1 reads KGHSH; CDR2 reads LQKENI. The CDR3 is 15 residues long. The DNA for the CDR3 is TGTGCCAGCTCACCGGAAGGACAGGCCTCCTACGAGCAGTACTTC. Translation: CASSPEGQASYEQYF.

This clone was seen only a few times. The genes are TRBV5-6 and TRBJ1-5; D is perhaps TRBD1 (5 bases). The CDR3 covers 15 residues. Deletions cut 5 bases from V and 2 bases from J, with 14 bases between. Germline CDR1 reads SGHDT; CDR2 reads YYEEEE. CDR3: CASSGGGGRNQPQHF. The CDR3 nucleotides are TGTGCCAGCAGTGGTGGTGGGGGTCGCAATCAGCCCCAGCATTTT.

V gene TRBV4-2 combines with J gene TRBJ2-2; 9 bases align to TRBD2. The junction had 10 bases not matched to a gene; V was cut back by 1 base and J by 7 bases. CDR1 LGHNA and CDR2 YNFKEQ come from the germline V gene. CDR3 length equals 17 residues. The CDR3 region has the DNA TGTGCCAGCAGCCAAGTCGTTAGCGGGAGCCAGCGCGGGGAGCTGTTTTTT. Translating gives CASSQVVSGSQRGELFF.

DNA of the CDR3: TGTGCCAGCAGTTTAACGGGGACTAGCGGGATTACCAATGAGCAGTTCTTC. This codes for CASSLTGTSGITNEQFF. This chain uses TRBV27 with TRBJ2-1; TRBD2 matches at 13 bases. There are 17 residues in the CDR3. The ends lost 2 bases at V and 6 bases at J; junction bases unmatched: 7. Germline V gives CDR1 MNHEY, CDR2 SMNVEV (reference sequence).

The chain couples TRBV29-1 to TRBJ2-7, with a possible D match to TRBD1 (5 bases). Trimming stripped 5 bases from V and 1 base from J, with 12 bases between. The CDR3 has 13 amino acids. Per germline, CDR1 SQVTM and CDR2 ANQGSEA. CDR3 sequence reads: CSVYLDKSYEQYF. For the CDR3, the DNA is TGCAGCGTTTACTTGGACAAATCCTACGAGCAGTACTTC.

V is TRBV5-4 and J is TRBJ2-7; 8 bases map to TRBD2. This CDR3 has 15 amino acids. V trimming: 4 bases; J trimming: 2 bases; junction bases outside the gene matches: 8. From germline, CDR1 is SGHNT and CDR2 YYREEE (reference sequence). CDR3 nucleotide sequence: TGTGCCAGCAGCCCAACTGTCGGGAGGGCCTACGAGCAGTACTTC. It encodes CASSPTVGRAYEQYF. Full variable domain (missing parts from reference TRBV5-4 and TRBJ2-7): ETGVTQSPTHLIKTRGQQVTLRCSSQSGHNTVSWYQQALGQGPQFIFQYYREEENGRGNFPPRFSGLQFPNYSSELNVNALELDDSALYLCASSPTVGRAYEQYFGPGTRLTVT.

This clone came up a few times. The chain carries TRBV6-5 and TRBJ1-2; perhaps TRBD1 as D (5 bases). This CDR3 spans 14 amino acids. Germline V lookup: CDR1 MNHEY, CDR2 SVGAGI. Trimming took off 0 bases at V and 4 bases at J, with 9 bases between the two ends. The CDR3 DNA is TGTGCCAGCAGTTACTCGACAGTTGGCTATGGCTACACCTTC. Protein product: CASSYSTVGYGYTF.

The sample holds one count of this clone. One end of the junction does not line up with germline, which may come from a read error. The J gene is TRBJ2-4, the V gene TRBV2, with 11 bases that match TRBD1. There are 15 residues in the CDR3. Germline V gene data show CDR1 as SNHLY and CDR2 as FYNNEI. As DNA, the CDR3 is TGTGCCAGCAGTGAAACCCGGACAGGGGGCCCCGGCCGGGGCTTC. This encodes CASSETRTGGPGRGF.

The CDR3 here is CASSLNNSPLHF. The CDR3 nucleotides are TGTGCCAGCAGCTTGAATAATTCACCCCTCCACTTT. The rearrangement joins TRBV5-6 to TRBJ1-6; no clear D. The CDR3 covers 12 residues. V lost 1 base, J lost 5 bases, and 1 base lay in between. Germline lookup yields CDR1 SGHDT and CDR2 YYEEEE.

V and J are TRBV9 and TRBJ1-1, with 12 bases lining up with TRBD1. Germline-derived CDR1 and CDR2 are SGDLS and YYNGEE. V was clipped by 1 base and J by 0 bases; unmatched bases: 7. There are 18 residues in the CDR3. The CDR3 coding sequence is TGTGCCAGCAGCGTAACCGGGACAGGGGGCATAATGAACACTGAAGCTTTCTTT. This gives the protein CASSVTGTGGIMNTEAFF.

The chain employs TRBV7-6 and TRBJ2-7; possibly TRBD2 for D (5 bases). This CDR3 spans 16 amino acids. CDR1 SGHVS and CDR2 FNYEAQ come from the germline V gene. V lost 5 bases and J 7 bases, leaving 24 bases between the germline ends. DNA for the CDR3: TGTGCCAGCAGCCTAGGTTCAGGAGGTGCTCCTACGGAGCAGTACTTC. Its protein product is CASSLGSGGAPTEQYF.

The chain combines TRBV7-9 with TRBJ1-4, with D unclear. This CDR3 is built from 14 residues. With 5 bases removed from V and 8 bases from J, the gap between germline ends came to 15 bases. Germline loops: CDR1 SEHNR, CDR2 FQNEAQ (reference sequence). CDR3 sequence reads: CASSPTDLGEKLFF. The CDR3 DNA is TGTGCCAGCAGCCCCACGGACCTGGGGGAAAAACTGTTTTTT.

The gene calls are TRBV5-1 and TRBJ2-1; 10 nucleotides match TRBD2. The germline V gene encodes CDR1 SGHRS and CDR2 YFSETQ. CDR3 length: 16 residues. V lost 0 bases to trimming and J lost 7 bases; unmatched junction nucleotides: 7. CDR3 residues: CASSLVAGGFLNEQFF. CDR3 DNA sequence: TGCGCCAGCAGCTTGGTAGCGGGAGGTTTCTTGAATGAGCAGTTCTTC.

This chain links TRBV5-4 with TRBJ1-4; D remains unclear. The germline V gene encodes CDR1 SGHNT and CDR2 YYREEE (reference sequence). Trimming removed 4 bases from V and 8 bases from J, with 15 bases in between. This CDR3 comprises 14 residues. The CDR3 here is CASSQDQAGEKLFF. Written as DNA, the CDR3 is TGTGCCAGCAGCCAAGATCAGGCCGGGGAAAAACTGTTTTTT.

The rearrangement uses TRBV28 and TRBJ2-1, with a tentative D call TRBD2 (6 bases). Germline assignment: CDR1 MDHEN and CDR2 SYDVKM. V lost 9 bases to trimming and J lost 7 bases, with 13 bases between them. This CDR3 contains 12 residues. CDR3 DNA: TGTGCCAGTGGGACTCTGGGGAATGAGCAGTTCTTC. It codes for CASGTLGNEQFF.